This paragraph reports one T cell receptor beta chain. This clonotype was observed a handful of times. The specificity of this receptor is unknown. No much larger clone exists at a distance of one base, and base qualities are not known. The data were obtained in a study of T-cell memory formation after mild COVID-19 (dated by TCRdb to the early 2020s). Broadly, across the study: TCR sequence clusters from the two donors were found to be largely donor specific. Two young, previously healthy adult volunteers, one female and one male, were included in the cohort. Longitudinal TCRalpha and TCRbeta repertoire sequencing tracked T-cell clones expanding and contracting after mild COVID-19 in a couple of donors.

The paper as a whole reports these results and caveats: Balanced CD4/CD8 phenotypes were observed for clones contracting from day 15 to 85, whereas a bias towards CD4+ was observed for a second wave of clones expanding from day 15 to 37. Contracting CD4+ clones turned up mainly in the CM and EM memory subsets, whereas EMRA was where CD8+ clones were enriched. Whether the second-wave clones peaking on day 37 were SARS-CoV-2 specific was not confirmed. Some responding clones were detected in pre-infection memory, suggesting pre-existing cross-reactive memory T cells joined the SARS-CoV-2 response. Only two mild cases were covered by the study, and larger cohorts that include severe cases with pre-infection samples were considered necessary.

Reads for this sample came from an Illumina NovaSeq 6000. cDNA libraries for TCRalpha and TCRbeta were prepared by 5'RACE using constant-segment primers, with sample barcodes and unique molecular identifiers added. Trizol reagent was used to extract RNA from every sample. Libraries were amplified in two PCR steps, with a second sample barcode and Illumina TruSeq adapters added in the second step. Sequencing of libraries was performed on an Illumina NovaSeq with 2 x 150 bp paired-end reads. For the original study's pipeline: The reads were demultiplexed and collapsed into UMI-guided consensus sequences using migec v1.2.7. Using mixcr v2.1.11, UMI consensuses were aligned to TRA and TRB V and J templates and then assembled into clonotypes. Clonotypes were classified as expanded or contracted when called significant by both edgeR and NoisET, with noise models trained on biological replicates. For edgeR calls, the cutoffs were a false discovery rate-adjusted p below 0.01 and a log2 fold-change threshold of 1. As an exploratory analysis of dynamics, max-normalized trajectories of the 1000 most abundant clonotypes were examined by PCA with hierarchical clustering. Separately sequenced CD4+ and CD8+ repertoires were used to assign the CD4 or CD8 phenotype of responding clones. Using fastp at Q25 and MiXCR, TCRdb reprocessed the public reads and kept productive beta chains. Rows with one shared CDR3 protein collapse into an entry with the most common genes and DNA. For this entry, the V and J calls and clone size follow TCRdb and not the study's own pipeline. The sample table lists some 310,000 distinct CDR3 sequences, roughly 19% of them with a count of one. 21% of the sample is held by the ten biggest clonotypes.

Ficoll-Paque density gradient centrifugation was the method used to isolate PBMCs. The germline V gene sets CDR1 to LGHNA and CDR2 to YSLEER. The CDR3 spans 15 residues, from the cysteine through the phenylalanine. Only the CDR3 DNA is retained, 45 bases long and in frame from the first base. The trim is 3 bases for V and 1 base for J, with a gap of 12 bases between the germline ends. The chain links TRBV4-3 with TRBJ1-1; no confident D gene assignment can be made. The sequence derives from a man aged 18 to 29 who had mild COVID-19 (a few samples of this study predate the infection). The sample titles of this study are shuffled in the database, so cell type and time point are left out; the donor was told from shared clones. The sequenced material came from PBMCs or a T cell subset sorted from them (not recorded which). The CDR3 amino acid sequence is: CASSQFLLGNTEAFF. Read as DNA, the sequence is TGCGCCAGCAGCCAGTTCCTCTTGGGGAACACTGAAGCTTTCTTT.